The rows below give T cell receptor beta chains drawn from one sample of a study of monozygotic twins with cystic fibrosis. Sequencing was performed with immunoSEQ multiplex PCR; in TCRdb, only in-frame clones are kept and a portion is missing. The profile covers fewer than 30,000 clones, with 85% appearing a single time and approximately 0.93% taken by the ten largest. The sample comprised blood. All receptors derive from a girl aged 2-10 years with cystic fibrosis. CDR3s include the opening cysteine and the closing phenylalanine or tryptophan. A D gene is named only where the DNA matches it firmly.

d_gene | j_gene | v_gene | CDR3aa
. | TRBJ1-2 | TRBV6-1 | CASRMGDLEYGYTF
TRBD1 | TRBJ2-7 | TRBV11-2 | CASSLNRDRSYEQYF
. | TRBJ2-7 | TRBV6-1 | CASQRTDLLEQYF
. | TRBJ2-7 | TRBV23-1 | CASSPGGQPSYEQYF
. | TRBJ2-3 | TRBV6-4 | CASSDSTASTDTQYF
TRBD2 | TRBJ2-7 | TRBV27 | CASSLGLAGMIYEQYF
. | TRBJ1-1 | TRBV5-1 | CASSLAQGNTEAFF
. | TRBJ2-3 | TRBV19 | CASSRAEDTDTQYF
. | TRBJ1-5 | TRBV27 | CASSLYIREGSNQPQHF
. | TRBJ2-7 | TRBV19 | CASSFGGAAYEQYF
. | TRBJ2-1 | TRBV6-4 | CASSESAGRYNEQFF
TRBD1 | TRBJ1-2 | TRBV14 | CASSQLSGQGARGYTF
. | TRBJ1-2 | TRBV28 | CASHINRAHYGYTF
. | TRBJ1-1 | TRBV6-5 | CASSYSGTYEAFF
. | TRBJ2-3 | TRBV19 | CASSGDSTDTQYF
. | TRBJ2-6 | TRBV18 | CASSLLDERQVPEEANVLTF
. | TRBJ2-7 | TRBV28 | CASTSIGEGSYEQYF
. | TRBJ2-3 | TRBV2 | CASSEGLTRHF
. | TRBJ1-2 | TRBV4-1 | CASSQDQAVGYTF
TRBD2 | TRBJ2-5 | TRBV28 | CASRDGTSNGKETQYF
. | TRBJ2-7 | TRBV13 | CASSLLLAGEQYF
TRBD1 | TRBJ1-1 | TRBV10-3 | CAISVTGGGGGNTEAFF
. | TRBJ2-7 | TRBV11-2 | CASSLLGAYEQYF
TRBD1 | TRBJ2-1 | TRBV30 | CAWSPGTASWEQFF
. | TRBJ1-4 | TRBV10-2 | CASRDTDANEKLFF
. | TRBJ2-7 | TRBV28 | CASSGGEPYEQYF
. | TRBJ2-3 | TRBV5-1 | CASSFSGKDTDTQYF
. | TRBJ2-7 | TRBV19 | CARGKSGPYEQYF